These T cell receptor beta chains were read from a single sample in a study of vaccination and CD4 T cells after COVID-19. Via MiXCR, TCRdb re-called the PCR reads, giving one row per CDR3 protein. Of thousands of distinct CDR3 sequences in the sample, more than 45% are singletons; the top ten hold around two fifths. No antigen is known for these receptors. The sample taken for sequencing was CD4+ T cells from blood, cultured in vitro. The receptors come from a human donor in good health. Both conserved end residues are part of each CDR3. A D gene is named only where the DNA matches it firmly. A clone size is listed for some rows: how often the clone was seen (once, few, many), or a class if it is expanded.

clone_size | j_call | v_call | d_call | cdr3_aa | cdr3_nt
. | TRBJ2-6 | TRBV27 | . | CASSFTRSSGANVLTF | TGTGCCAGCAGTTTTACAAGGTCTTCTGGGGCCAACGTCCTGACTTTC
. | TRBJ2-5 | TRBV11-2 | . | CASSSGTHQETQYF | TGTGCCAGCAGCTCCGGGACTCATCAAGAGACCCAGTACTTC
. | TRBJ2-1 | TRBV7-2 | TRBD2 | CASNRERGEYNEQFF | TGTGCCAGCAACCGGGAGCGGGGAGAGTACAATGAGCAGTTCTTC
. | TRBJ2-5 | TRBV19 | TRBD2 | CASSIQTSRIQETQYF | TGTGCCAGTAGTATACAGACTAGCAGGATCCAAGAGACCCAGTACTTC
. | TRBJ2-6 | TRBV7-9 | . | CASSSPGIGANVLTF | TGTGCCAGCAGCTCGCCGGGGATAGGGGCCAACGTCCTGACTTTC
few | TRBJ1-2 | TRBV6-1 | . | CASSPTAPGDGYTF | TGTGCCAGCAGTCCCACGGCGCCTGGGGATGGCTACACCTTC
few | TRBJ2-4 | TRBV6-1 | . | CASSEAVSMTPVAKNIQYF | TGTGCCAGCAGTGAAGCGGTTTCTATGACTCCCGTAGCCAAAAACATTCAGTACTTC
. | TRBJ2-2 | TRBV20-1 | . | CSALRDRSVELFF | TGCAGTGCTTTGCGGGATCGTAGCGTGGAGCTGTTTTTT
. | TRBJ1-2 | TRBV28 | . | CASRTYLGYGYTF | TGTGCCAGCAGGACATATCTTGGCTATGGCTACACCTTC
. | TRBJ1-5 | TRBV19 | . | CASSIVGSNQPQHF | TGTGCCAGTAGTATAGTTGGCAGTAATCAGCCCCAGCATTTT
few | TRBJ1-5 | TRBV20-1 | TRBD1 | CSAREGQGWYSNQPQHF | TGCAGTGCTAGAGAGGGACAGGGGTGGTATAGCAATCAGCCCCAGCATTTT
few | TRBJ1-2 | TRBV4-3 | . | CASSQDLDLRGYTF | TGCGCCAGCAGCCAAGATTTGGACCTCCGCGGCTACACCTTC
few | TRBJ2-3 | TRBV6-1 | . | CASNPGGSWADTQYF | TGTGCCAGCAACCCCGGCGGGTCTTGGGCAGATACGCAGTATTTT
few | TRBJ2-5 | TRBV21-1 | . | CASSNAVGWGRGGETQYF | TGTGCCAGCAGCAATGCCGTAGGGTGGGGCAGGGGAGGCGAGACCCAGTACTTC
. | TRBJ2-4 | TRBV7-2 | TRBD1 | CASSWGQGNYIQYF | TGTGCCAGCAGCTGGGGACAGGGAAACTACATTCAGTACTTC
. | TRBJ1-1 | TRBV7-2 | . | CASSLALGWYTEAFF | TGTGCCAGCAGCTTAGCGCTAGGGTGGTACACTGAAGCTTTCTTT
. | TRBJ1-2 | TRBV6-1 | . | CASRRTVANYGYTF | TGTGCCAGCAGACGGACGGTTGCTAACTATGGCTACACCTTC
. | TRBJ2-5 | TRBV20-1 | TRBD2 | CSARGAGGPETQYF | TGCAGTGCTAGAGGGGCGGGAGGTCCGGAGACCCAGTACTTC
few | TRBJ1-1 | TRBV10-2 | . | CASSDWGVATEAFF | TGCGCCAGCAGTGATTGGGGGGTTGCCACTGAAGCTTTCTTT
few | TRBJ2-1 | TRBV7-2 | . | CASSLGGGSEQFF | TGTGCCAGCAGCCTAGGGGGCGGGAGCGAGCAGTTCTTC
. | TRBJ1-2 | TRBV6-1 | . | CASSEGMDYGYTF | TGTGCCAGCAGTGAAGGGATGGACTATGGCTACACCTTC
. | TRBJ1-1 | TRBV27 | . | CASSLYGTKEAFF | TGTGCCAGCAGTTTGTACGGGACGAAGGAAGCTTTCTTT
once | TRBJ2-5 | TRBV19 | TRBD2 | CASRSSGSPTQYF | TGTGCCAGTAGGAGTAGCGGGTCCCCTACCCAGTACTTC
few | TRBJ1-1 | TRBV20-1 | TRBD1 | CSARDHRDRGYPEAFF | TGCAGTGCTAGAGACCACCGGGACAGGGGCTACCCTGAGGCTTTCTTT
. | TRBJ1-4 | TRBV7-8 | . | CASSPKGEKLFF | TGTGCCAGCAGCCCCAAGGGTGAAAAACTGTTTTTT
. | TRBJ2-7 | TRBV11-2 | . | CASSLIGQNEQYF | TGTGCCAGCAGCTTAATTGGACAAAACGAGCAGTACTTC
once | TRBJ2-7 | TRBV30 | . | CAWSSGPGEQYF | TGTGCCTGGAGTTCAGGGCCGGGCGAGCAGTACTTC
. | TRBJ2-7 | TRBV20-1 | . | CSARAPWTVHEQYF | TGCAGTGCTAGAGCCCCCTGGACGGTCCACGAGCAGTACTTC
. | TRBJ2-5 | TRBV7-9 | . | CASSLSSAGAETQYF | TGTGCCAGCAGCTTAAGTTCCGCTGGGGCAGAGACCCAGTACTTC
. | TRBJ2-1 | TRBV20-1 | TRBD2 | CSARDLAGYNEQFF | TGCAGTGCTAGAGATCTAGCGGGCTACAATGAGCAGTTCTTC
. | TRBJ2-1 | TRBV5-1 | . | CASSRRGDGGNEQFF | TGCGCCAGCAGCCGGAGGGGAGATGGGGGCAATGAGCAGTTCTTC
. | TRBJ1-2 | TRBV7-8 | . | CASSLIRGSRQGGYTF | TGTGCCAGCAGCTTAATCCGCGGATCCCGTCAGGGTGGCTACACCTTC
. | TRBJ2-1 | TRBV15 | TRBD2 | CATSRPTSGTYNEQFF | TGTGCCACCAGCAGACCGACTAGCGGGACTTACAATGAGCAGTTCTTC
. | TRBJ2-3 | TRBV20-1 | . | CSGDLSDTQYF | TGCAGTGGGGACCTCTCAGATACGCAGTATTTT
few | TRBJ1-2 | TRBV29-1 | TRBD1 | CSGWTGTNYGYTF | TGCAGCGGGTGGACAGGGACGAACTATGGCTACACCTTC
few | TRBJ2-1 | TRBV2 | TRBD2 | CASSGKRLAVSSYNEQFF | TGTGCCAGCAGTGGAAAACGTCTAGCGGTCAGCTCCTACAATGAGCAGTTCTTC
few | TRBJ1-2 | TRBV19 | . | CATRRDIANYGYTF | TGTGCCACTCGAAGGGACATCGCTAACTATGGCTACACCTTC
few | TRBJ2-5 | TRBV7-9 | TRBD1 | CASSIPGTGGKTQYF | TGTGCCAGCAGCATCCCCGGGACAGGGGGTAAGACCCAGTACTTC
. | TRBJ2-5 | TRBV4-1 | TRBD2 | CASSRTASSGSETQYF | TGCGCCAGCAGCCGAACTGCCTCCAGCGGGAGTGAGACCCAGTACTTC
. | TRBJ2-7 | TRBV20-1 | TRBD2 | CSAIPGGDSYEQYF | TGCAGTGCTATCCCGGGGGGGGACTCCTACGAGCAGTACTTC
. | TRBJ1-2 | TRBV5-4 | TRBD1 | CASSLPGQLYGYTF | TGTGCCAGCAGCTTACCGGGACAGCTGTATGGCTACACCTTC
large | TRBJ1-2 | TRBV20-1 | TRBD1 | CSAREGDRVQGYTF | TGCAGTGCCAGGGAGGGGGACAGGGTGCAAGGCTACACCTTC
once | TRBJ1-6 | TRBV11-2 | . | CASSPNNSPLHF | TGTGCCAGCAGCCCAAATAATTCACCCCTCCACTTT
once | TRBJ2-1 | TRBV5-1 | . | CASSLAVTAYNEQFF | TGCGCCAGCAGCTTGGCTGTGACAGCATACAATGAGCAGTTCTTC
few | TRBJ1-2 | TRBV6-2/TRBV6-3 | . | CASSRTTDRTGGYTF | TGTGCCAGCAGCCGAACGACAGACAGGACGGGTGGCTACACCTTC
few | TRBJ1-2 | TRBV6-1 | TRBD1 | CASNTYGTGAEIYGYTF | TGTGCCAGCAACACATACGGAACAGGGGCCGAGATCTATGGCTACACCTTC
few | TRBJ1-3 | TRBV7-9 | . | CATLRGGGNTIYF | TGTGCCACTCTCCGGGGAGGGGGAAACACCATATATTTT
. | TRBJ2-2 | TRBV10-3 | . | CAISRLGTGELFF | TGTGCCATCAGCCGACTCGGCACCGGGGAGCTGTTTTTT
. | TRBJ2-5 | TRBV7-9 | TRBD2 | CASSSGGVQETQYF | TGTGCCAGCAGCTCGGGAGGGGTACAAGAGACCCAGTACTTC
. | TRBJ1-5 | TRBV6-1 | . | CASGKTGFGQPQHF | TGTGCCAGCGGAAAAACAGGGTTCGGCCAGCCCCAGCATTTT
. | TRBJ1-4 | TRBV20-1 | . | CSAGGGLGEKLFF | TGCAGTGCAGGGGGGGGCTTAGGAGAAAAACTGTTTTTT
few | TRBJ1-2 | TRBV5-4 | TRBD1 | CASSEGQEVGYTF | TGTGCCAGCAGCGAAGGACAGGAAGTTGGCTACACCTTC
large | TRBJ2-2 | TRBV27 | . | CASSIPYGELFF | TGTGCCAGCAGTATACCTTACGGGGAGCTGTTTTTT
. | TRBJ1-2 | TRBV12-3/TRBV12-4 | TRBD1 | CASSSRGRHRYGYTF | TGTGCCAGCAGTTCTAGGGGGCGGCATCGCTATGGCTACACCTTC
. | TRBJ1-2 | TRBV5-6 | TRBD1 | CASRRQGGYGYTF | TGTGCCAGCAGACGACAGGGTGGCTATGGCTACACCTTC
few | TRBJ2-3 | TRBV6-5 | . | CASSFQPGLTDTQYF | TGTGCCAGCAGTTTCCAACCGGGACTGACAGATACGCAGTATTTT
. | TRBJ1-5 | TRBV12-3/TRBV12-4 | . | CASSPSAGGQPQHF | TGTGCCAGCAGTCCGAGCGCGGGAGGCCAGCCCCAGCATTTT
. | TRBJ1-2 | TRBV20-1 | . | CSATKEGLYGYTF | TGCAGTGCTACGAAGGAAGGGCTCTATGGCTACACCTTC
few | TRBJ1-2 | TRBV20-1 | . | CSANRGEGGYTF | TGCAGTGCTAACCGCGGGGAGGGCGGCTACACCTTC
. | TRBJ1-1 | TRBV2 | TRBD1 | CASSGRDSGNTEAFF | TGTGCCAGCAGTGGGCGGGACAGTGGGAACACTGAAGCTTTCTTT